The sequence of this T cell receptor beta chain was determined in a study of cytomegalovirus exposure and HLA in healthy donors. Notes on the study in general: In a later analysis, several top co-occurrence clusters appeared linked to parvovirus B19, influenza, CMV and Epstein-Barr virus.

Notes on this clone: Its target is not known.

There are 15 residues in the CDR3. The germline V gene encodes CDR1 LNHDA and CDR2 SQIVND (reference sequence). V lost 4 bases and J 0 bases, leaving 12 bases between the germline ends. A multiplex PCR was run with 60 Vbeta primers and 13 Jbeta primers. Sequencing used immunoSEQ multiplex PCR; TCRdb keeps in-frame clones, though not all of them. The data contain 170,000 or so clones, 65% to 80% of them seen just once; the ten biggest clones take up about 3.4%. The TCR comes from a woman between 45 and 65 years old in good health and CMV-seropositive. Specimen: PBMCs. The rearrangement uses TRBV19 and TRBJ2-5; maybe TRBD1 (6 bases). CDR3 protein: CASSTGQHNQETQYF. The CDR3 coding sequence is TGTGCCAGTAGTACCGGACAGCACAACCAAGAGACCCAGTACTTC. The whole variable domain, filled in from reference TRBV19 and TRBJ2-5, reads DGGITQSPKYLFRKEGQNVTLSCEQNLNHDAMYWYRQDPGQGLRLIYYSQIVNDFQKGDIAEGYSVSREKKESFPLTVTSAQKNPTAFYLCASSTGQHNQETQYFGPGTRLLVL.